Each of the 14 T cell receptor beta chains below was sequenced from the same sample in a study of T cell responses to AZD1222 COVID-19 vaccine. TCRdb keeps only in-frame clones here, not all; method: immunoSEQ multiplex PCR. The sample yields some 140,000 clones, over 85% seen once. The source was peripheral blood, collected on day 0 of AZD1222 vaccination. These receptors all come from an adult in good health.

The V call is TRBV11-1, the J call TRBJ2-2; D is ambiguous. Between the trimmed V and J ends, which lost 2 bases and 10 bases, there was a span of 8 bases. The CDR3 runs to 12 residues. Germline V lookup: CDR1 SGHAT, CDR2 FQDESV (reference sequence). The CDR3 here is CASSLSSPELFF. The DNA for the CDR3 is TGTGCCAGCAGCTTAAGTAGTCCGGAGCTGTTTTTT.

The chain recombines TRBV19 with TRBJ1-2, with TRBD1 matching over 8 bases. V gave up 6 bases and J gave up 4 bases; unmatched junction bases: 4. Germline CDR1 reads LNHDA; CDR2 reads SQIVND (reference sequence). This CDR3 spans 13 amino acids. The CDR3 nucleotides read TGTGCCAGTAGCACAGACAGGGGCTATGGCTACACCTTC. Its protein is CASSTDRGYGYTF.

This sequence joins TRBV12-5 and TRBJ2-5; D may match TRBD1 or TRBD2 (6 bases each). Germline V gives CDR1 LGHNT, CDR2 FRNRAP. With 0 bases removed from V and 2 bases from J, the gap between germline ends came to 13 bases. The CDR3 length is 16 residues. The CDR3 nucleotides are TGTGCTAGTGGTTTGGTAGTCGGGGGCAGGCAAGAGACCCAGTACTTC. Translated, it gives CASGLVVGGRQETQYF.

The CDR3 protein is CASSLTAGVGTF. The CDR3 coding sequence is TGTGCCAGCAGTTTGACCGCGGGAGTAGGGACCTTC. The chain carries TRBV12-3 or TRBV12-4 and TRBJ1-2; D uncertain. The CDR3 totals 12 residues. Trimming cost V 3 bases and J 14 bases, with 16 bases left between them.

The chain combines TRBV6-6 with TRBJ2-7; the D is unclear. Per the germline V gene, CDR1 is MNHNY and CDR2 is SVGAGI (reference sequence). There are 13 residues in the CDR3. V was pared by 6 bases and J by 0 bases, with 9 bases between. Here the CDR3 reads CASSPKVSYEQYF. CDR3 bases: TGTGCCAGCAGCCCGAAGGTCTCCTACGAGCAGTACTTC.

The chain uses TRBV11-3 and TRBJ2-6; 7 bases are a match to TRBD1. Germline values: CDR1 SGHNT, CDR2 YENEEA. This CDR3 comprises 16 residues. V was clipped by 6 bases and J by 2 bases; unmatched bases: 7. The DNA for the CDR3 is TGTGCCAGCAGTTTCCGAACAGGGGCTGGGGCCAACGTCCTGACTTTC. The encoded protein is CASSFRTGAGANVLTF. Filled out from reference TRBV11-3 and TRBJ2-6, the complete variable domain reads EAGVVQSPRYKIIEKKQPVAFWCNPISGHNTLYWYLQNLGQGPELLIRYENEEAVDDSQLPKDRFSAERLKGVDSTLKIQPAELGDSAVYLCASSFRTGAGANVLTFGAGSRLTVL.

This clone was seen a single time. The chain combines TRBV7-8 with TRBJ2-3; D is undetermined. The CDR3 is made up of 15 amino acids. The V gene lost 1 base and the J gene lost 3 bases, with 11 bases spanning the gap. Germline CDR1 SGHVS, CDR2 FQNEAQ. CDR3 DNA sequence: TGTGCCAGCAGCTTAGGTGTCTATCCAACAGATACGCAGTATTTT. As protein: CASSLGVYPTDTQYF.

The CDR3 DNA reads as TGTGCCAGCAGCTCCTTAAAGCAGTTCTTC. Its protein product is CASSSLKQFF. The chain recombines TRBV7-3 with TRBJ2-1; D is unclear. The germline V gene encodes CDR1 SGHTA and CDR2 FQGTGA. The V end lost 4 bases, the J end lost 11 bases, and 6 bases lay between the germline ends. The CDR3 contains 10 residues.

This clone was seen a single time. The genes are TRBV13 and TRBJ2-1, with 10 bases lining up with TRBD2. Germline V gene data show CDR1 as PRHDT and CDR2 as FYEKMQ (reference sequence). This CDR3 comprises 15 residues. V dropped 5 bases and J dropped 5; count of bases not matched to a gene: 6. CDR3 amino acids: CASSRRTSGHNEQFF. The CDR3 nucleotides are TGTGCCAGCAGCCGGCGGACTAGCGGACACAATGAGCAGTTCTTC. Combining the CDR3 with reference TRBV13 and TRBJ2-1 gives the whole variable domain AAGVIQSPRHLIKEKRETATLKCYPIPRHDTVYWYQQGPGQDPQFLISFYEKMQSDKGSIPDRFSAQQFSDYHSELNMSSLELGDSALYFCASSRRTSGHNEQFFGPGTRLTVL.

The chain is built from TRBV11-2 and TRBJ1-1; TRBD1 might be the D (5 bases). Germline lookup yields CDR1 SGHAT and CDR2 FQNNGV. The CDR3 is made up of 13 amino acids. Deletions cut 5 bases from V and 6 bases from J, with 13 bases between. CDR3 residues: CASSAVGGSEAFF. CDR3 DNA: TGTGCCAGCAGCGCCGTGGGGGGGTCTGAAGCTTTCTTT.

The chain is built from TRBV5-1 and TRBJ2-1; 10 positions match TRBD2. The CDR3 consists of 17 residues. Germline V lookup: CDR1 SGHRS, CDR2 YFSETQ. J lost 6 bases, V lost 4 bases, and 13 bases had no gene match. Written as DNA, the CDR3 is TGCGCCAGCAGCGTCGGGACCGGCAGCGGGAGGGCCAATGAGCAGTTCTTC. It yields the protein CASSVGTGSGRANEQFF.

This clone appeared once. This chain joins TRBV7-9 and TRBJ2-3; maybe TRBD2 (7 bases). Germline lookup yields CDR1 SEHNR and CDR2 FQNEAQ (reference sequence). The CDR3 sequence is 15 residues long. V was cut by 1 base and J by 3 bases, with 11 bases left in between. CDR3 coding DNA: TGTGCCAGCAGCTTAGTCGGGGGGCCGACAGATACGCAGTATTTT. Protein product: CASSLVGGPTDTQYF.

V is TRBV27 and J is TRBJ1-1; D unresolved. With 5 bases removed from V and 0 bases from J, the gap between germline ends came to 7 bases. This CDR3 contains 13 residues. Germline V gene sequence: CDR1 MNHEY, CDR2 SMNVEV (reference sequence). The CDR3, as DNA: TGTGCCAGCAGTGTCTTCGTGAACACTGAAGCTTTCTTT. It yields the protein CASSVFVNTEAFF.

This chain uses TRBV12-5 with TRBJ2-7; TRBD1 agrees at 7 bases. The CDR3 runs 15 residues. V was clipped by 5 bases and J by 0 bases; unmatched bases: 7. CDR1 and CDR2 from the germline V gene are LGHNT and FRNRAP. Here the CDR3 reads CASGKTGQTSYEQYF. The CDR3 nucleotides are TGTGCTAGTGGTAAGACGGGACAGACCTCCTACGAGCAGTACTTC.